This is a list of T cell receptor beta chains from one sample in a study of shared clonotypes between healthy human individuals. Some clones are missing from TCRdb's copy, which holds only in-frame ones; the method was immunoSEQ multiplex PCR. The profile shows around 2,000,000 clones, approximately 95% of them singletons. Sequenced sample: naive CD8+ T cells sorted from blood. Every receptor here comes from a young man in good health. The CDR3 runs from the conserved cysteine through the conserved F or W. D genes are given only for firm matches. Rows give clone size only sometimes, using once, few, many, or a class for an expanded clone.

CDR3 DNA: TGTGCCAGCAGTTACTCTCCCAGAGTGTGGTTCTTC; CDR3 protein: CASSYSPRVWFF; clone size: -; J gene: TRBJ2-1; D gene: -; V gene: TRBV6-5
CDR3 DNA: TGTGCCAGCAGTCCGGGACACACCTCGAGGAACATTCAGTACTTC; CDR3 protein: CASSPGHTSRNIQYF; clone size: -; J gene: TRBJ2-4; D gene: -; V gene: TRBV7-2
CDR3 DNA: TGTGCCAGCAGTTACTCCTACAATGAGCAGTTCTTC; CDR3 protein: CASSYSYNEQFF; clone size: few; J gene: TRBJ2-1; D gene: -; V gene: TRBV6-6
CDR3 DNA: TGTGCCAGCAGTGAATTTCAGGCTGAGAACACTGAAGCTTTCTTT; CDR3 protein: CASSEFQAENTEAFF; clone size: -; J gene: TRBJ1-1; D gene: -; V gene: TRBV25-1
CDR3 DNA: TGTGCCAGTAGTATGAGGGCAGGGCTAAACACTGAAGCTTTCTTT; CDR3 protein: CASSMRAGLNTEAFF; clone size: -; J gene: TRBJ1-1; D gene: -; V gene: TRBV19
CDR3 DNA: TGTGCCACCAGCACGACAGCCTCACCCCTCCACTTT; CDR3 protein: CATSTTASPLHF; clone size: -; J gene: TRBJ1-6; D gene: -; V gene: TRBV15
CDR3 DNA: TGTGCCAGCAGCTTGATTAGGGCACACGTCTATGGCTACACCTTC; CDR3 protein: CASSLIRAHVYGYTF; clone size: -; J gene: TRBJ1-2; D gene: -; V gene: TRBV5-6
CDR3 DNA: TGTGCCAGCAGCCCGGCGACAGGGGGCTTAGACACTGAAGCTTTCTTT; CDR3 protein: CASSPATGGLDTEAFF; clone size: -; J gene: TRBJ1-1; D gene: TRBD1; V gene: TRBV7-9
CDR3 DNA: TGTGCCAGCAGTCTAGCCCGGGACAGCCCATACGAGCAGTACTTC; CDR3 protein: CASSLARDSPYEQYF; clone size: -; J gene: TRBJ2-7; D gene: TRBD1; V gene: TRBV6-1
CDR3 DNA: TGTGCCAGCAGGAACTTCAATGAGCAGTTCTTC; CDR3 protein: CASRNFNEQFF; clone size: -; J gene: TRBJ2-1; D gene: -; V gene: TRBV27
CDR3 DNA: TGTGCCAGCAGTGAAGCCCCTAGCGGGGTTTACAATGAGCAGTTCTTC; CDR3 protein: CASSEAPSGVYNEQFF; clone size: -; J gene: TRBJ2-1; D gene: TRBD2; V gene: TRBV2
CDR3 DNA: TGTGCCAGCAGCCCTCTCGGCAGCATGGATGAAAAACTGTTTTTT; CDR3 protein: CASSPLGSMDEKLFF; clone size: -; J gene: TRBJ1-4; D gene: -; V gene: TRBV9
CDR3 DNA: TGTGCCAGCAGCCGGGAGGGGTATGGCTACACCTTC; CDR3 protein: CASSREGYGYTF; clone size: -; J gene: TRBJ1-2; D gene: -; V gene: TRBV7-9
CDR3 DNA: TGTGCTAGCAGCGTGGGGACAGGGTGCTGCTCCTATAATTCACCCCTCCACTTT; CDR3 protein: CASSVGTGCCSYNSPLHF; clone size: once; J gene: TRBJ1-6; D gene: TRBD1; V gene: TRBV7-7
CDR3 DNA: TGCAGTCTCAGGGAGTACTACGAGCAGTACTTC; CDR3 protein: CSLREYYEQYF; clone size: -; J gene: TRBJ2-7; D gene: -; V gene: TRBV20-1
CDR3 DNA: TGTGCCAGCAGTACAACAGGGGCAGATACGCAGTATTTT; CDR3 protein: CASSTTGADTQYF; clone size: -; J gene: TRBJ2-3; D gene: TRBD1; V gene: TRBV28
CDR3 DNA: TGTGCCAGCAGTCTTATACAGGGGGCCTGGGACACTGAAGCTTTCTTT; CDR3 protein: CASSLIQGAWDTEAFF; clone size: -; J gene: TRBJ1-1; D gene: TRBD1; V gene: TRBV7-2
CDR3 DNA: TGCGCCAGCGCCCAAGGATGGAGTAACTATGGCTACACCTTC; CDR3 protein: CASAQGWSNYGYTF; clone size: -; J gene: TRBJ1-2; D gene: -; V gene: TRBV5-1
CDR3 DNA: TGTGCCAGCACCCCGACAGGGGAAGAGACCCAGTACTTC; CDR3 protein: CASTPTGEETQYF; clone size: -; J gene: TRBJ2-5; D gene: TRBD1; V gene: TRBV5-6
CDR3 DNA: TGTGCCAGCAGCTTGGCAGATGGCTACACCTTC; CDR3 protein: CASSLADGYTF; clone size: -; J gene: TRBJ1-2; D gene: -; V gene: TRBV5-6
CDR3 DNA: TGTGCCTGGGGCGGAGGAGCTGGAAACACCATATATTTT; CDR3 protein: CAWGGGAGNTIYF; clone size: -; J gene: TRBJ1-3; D gene: -; V gene: TRBV30
CDR3 DNA: TGTGCCAGCAGCCTGCTAGCTACCTACGAGCAGTACTTC; CDR3 protein: CASSLLATYEQYF; clone size: once; J gene: TRBJ2-7; D gene: -; V gene: TRBV14
CDR3 DNA: TGTGCCAGCAGGGAGAGTAGCGAACGCAATGAGCAGTTCTTC; CDR3 protein: CASRESSERNEQFF; clone size: -; J gene: TRBJ2-1; D gene: -; V gene: TRBV25-1
CDR3 DNA: TGTGCCAGCGGGGGACATACCTACGAGCAGTACTTC; CDR3 protein: CASGGHTYEQYF; clone size: -; J gene: TRBJ2-7; D gene: -; V gene: TRBV7-9